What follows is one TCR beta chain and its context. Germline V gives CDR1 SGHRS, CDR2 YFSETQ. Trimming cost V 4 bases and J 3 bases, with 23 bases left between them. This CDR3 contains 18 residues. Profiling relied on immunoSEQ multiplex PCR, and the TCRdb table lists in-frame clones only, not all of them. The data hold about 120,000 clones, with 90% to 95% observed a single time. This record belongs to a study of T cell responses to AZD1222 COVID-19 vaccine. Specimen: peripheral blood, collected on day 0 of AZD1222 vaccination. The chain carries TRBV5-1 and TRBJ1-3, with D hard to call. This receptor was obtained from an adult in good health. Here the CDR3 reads CASSPSAFAVDFGNTIYF. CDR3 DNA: TGCGCCAGCAGCCCGTCGGCCTTCGCGGTAGATTTTGGAAACACCATATATTTT.